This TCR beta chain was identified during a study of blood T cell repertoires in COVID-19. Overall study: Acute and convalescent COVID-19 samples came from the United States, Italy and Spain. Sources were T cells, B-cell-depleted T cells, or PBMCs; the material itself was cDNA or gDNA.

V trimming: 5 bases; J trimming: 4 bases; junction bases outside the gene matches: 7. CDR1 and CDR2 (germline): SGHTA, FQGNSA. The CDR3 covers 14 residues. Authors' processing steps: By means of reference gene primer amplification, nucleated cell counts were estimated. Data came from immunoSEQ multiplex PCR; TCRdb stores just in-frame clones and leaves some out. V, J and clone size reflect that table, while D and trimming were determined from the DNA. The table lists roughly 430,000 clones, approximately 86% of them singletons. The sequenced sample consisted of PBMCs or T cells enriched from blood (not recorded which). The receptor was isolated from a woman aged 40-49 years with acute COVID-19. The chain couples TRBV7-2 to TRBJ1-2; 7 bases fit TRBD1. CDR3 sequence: CASSPTGASYGYTF. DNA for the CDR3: TGTGCCAGCAGCCCCACAGGGGCCTCCTATGGCTACACCTTC.